This T cell receptor beta chain appears in the sequencing data of a study of Graves' ophthalmopathy and Graves' hyperthyroidism. Study in general: Researchers classed hyperthyroidism as stable given no ophthalmopathy within 18 months of follow-up.

Amplified TCR beta CDR3 regions were obtained using RNA transcripts as template. Second-round multiplex PCR followed a first-round RT-PCR using HTBI primers. TCRdb ran MiXCR on the multiplex PCR reads and lists one entry per CDR3 protein. The data hold more than 1,000,000 distinct CDR3 sequences, with about 38% observed a single time. This clonotype was recorded at least ten times. The antigen is undetermined. Study-wide results and limits: With a specificity of around 76% and a sensitivity of 70% to 71%, the model predicted ophthalmopathy progression.

Hyperthyroidism patients, aged 18 to 65, were newly diagnosed, under 2 months' duration. In this cohort, patients with other autoimmune diseases, uncontrolled infections, pregnancy or lactation were excluded. The germline CDR1 and CDR2 sequences are PRHDT and FYEKMQ (reference sequence). This CDR3 comprises 15 residues. V shed 4 bases, J shed 4 bases, and the junction held 10 bases outside the gene matches. This clonotype was sampled from an adult man with Graves' hyperthyroidism. V is TRBV13 and J is TRBJ2-7; 7 bases are a match to TRBD1. The specimen sequenced was peripheral blood or thyroid tissue (not recorded which). The CDR3 DNA reads as TGTGCCAGCAGCTCCGGGACAGAGGCCCCTTACGAGCAGTACTTC. Its protein product is CASSSGTEAPYEQYF.